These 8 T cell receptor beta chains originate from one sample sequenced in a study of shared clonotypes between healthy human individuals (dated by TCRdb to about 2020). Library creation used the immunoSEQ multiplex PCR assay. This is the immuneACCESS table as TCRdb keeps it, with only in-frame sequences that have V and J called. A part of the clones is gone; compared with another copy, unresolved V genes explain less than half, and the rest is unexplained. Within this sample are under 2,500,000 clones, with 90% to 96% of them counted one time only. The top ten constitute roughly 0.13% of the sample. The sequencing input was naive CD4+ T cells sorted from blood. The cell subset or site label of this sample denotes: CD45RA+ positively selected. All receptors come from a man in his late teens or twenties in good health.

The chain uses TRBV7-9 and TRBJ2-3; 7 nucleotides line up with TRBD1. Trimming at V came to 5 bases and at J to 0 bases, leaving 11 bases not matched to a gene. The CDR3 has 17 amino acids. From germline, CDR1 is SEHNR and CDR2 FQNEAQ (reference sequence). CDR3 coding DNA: TGTGCCAGCAGCCCGCTCGACAGGGCTATTAGCACAGATACGCAGTATTTT. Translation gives CASSPLDRAISTDTQYF.

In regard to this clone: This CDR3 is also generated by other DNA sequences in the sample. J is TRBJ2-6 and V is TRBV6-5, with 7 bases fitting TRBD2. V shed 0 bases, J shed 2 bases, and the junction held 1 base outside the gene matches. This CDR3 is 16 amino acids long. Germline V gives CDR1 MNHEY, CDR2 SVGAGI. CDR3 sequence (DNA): TGTGCCAGCAGTTACTCGAGCGGGGCTGGGGCCAACGTCCTGACTTTC. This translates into CASSYSSGAGANVLTF.

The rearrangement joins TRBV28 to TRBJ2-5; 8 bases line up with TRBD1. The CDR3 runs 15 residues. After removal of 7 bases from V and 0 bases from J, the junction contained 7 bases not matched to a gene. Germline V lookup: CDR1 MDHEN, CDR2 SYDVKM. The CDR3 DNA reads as TGTGCCAGCACCCTGACAGGGGCCAACCAAGAGACCCAGTACTTC. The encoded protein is CASTLTGANQETQYF.

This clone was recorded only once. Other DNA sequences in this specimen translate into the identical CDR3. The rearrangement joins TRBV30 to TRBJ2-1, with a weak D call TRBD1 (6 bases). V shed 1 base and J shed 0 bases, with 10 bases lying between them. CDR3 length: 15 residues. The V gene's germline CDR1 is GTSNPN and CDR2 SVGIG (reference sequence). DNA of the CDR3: TGTGCCTGGAGTGGGGGGCTGAGCTCCTACAATGAGCAGTTCTTC. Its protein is CAWSGGLSSYNEQFF. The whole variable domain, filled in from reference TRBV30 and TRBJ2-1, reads SQTIHQWPATLVQPVGSPLSLECTVEGTSNPNLYWYRQAAGRGLQLLFYSVGIGQISSEVPQNLSASRPQDRQFILSSKKLLLSDSGFYLCAWSGGLSSYNEQFFGPGTRLTVL.

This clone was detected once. This CDR3 reads CASSLIWSSYNEQFF. In DNA, the CDR3 is TGCGCCAGCAGCTTGATCTGGTCTTCCTACAATGAGCAGTTCTTC. This sequence joins TRBV5-1 and TRBJ2-1; D call uncertain. This CDR3 is built from 15 residues. V was trimmed by 1 base and J by 1 base, leaving 9 bases between them. CDR1 is SGHRS, CDR2 YFSETQ, per germline.

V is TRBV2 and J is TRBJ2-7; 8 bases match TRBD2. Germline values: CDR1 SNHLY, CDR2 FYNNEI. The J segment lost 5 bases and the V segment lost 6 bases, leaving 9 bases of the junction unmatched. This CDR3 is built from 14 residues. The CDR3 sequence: CASSIKRERNEQYF. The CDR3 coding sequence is TGTGCCAGCAGCATTAAGCGGGAGCGGAACGAGCAGTACTTC.

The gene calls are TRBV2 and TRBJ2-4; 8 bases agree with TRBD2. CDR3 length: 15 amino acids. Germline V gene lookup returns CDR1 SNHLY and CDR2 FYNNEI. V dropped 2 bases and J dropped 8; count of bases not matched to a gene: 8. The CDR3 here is CASSEFSGIGHIQYF. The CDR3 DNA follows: TGTGCCAGCAGTGAATTTAGCGGGATCGGGCACATTCAGTACTTC.

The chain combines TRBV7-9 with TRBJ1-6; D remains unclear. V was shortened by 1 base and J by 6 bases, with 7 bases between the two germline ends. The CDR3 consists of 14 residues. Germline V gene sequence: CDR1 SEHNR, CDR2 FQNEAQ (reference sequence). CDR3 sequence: CASSLVASNSPLHF. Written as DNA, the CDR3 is TGTGCCAGCAGCTTAGTCGCCTCTAATTCACCCCTCCACTTT.